These 9 T cell receptor beta chains originate from one sample sequenced in a study of blood T cell repertoires in COVID-19. Repertoires were generated with immunoSEQ multiplex PCR, while TCRdb's copy carries only in-frame clones and drops some. The sample consists of 250,000 to 350,000 clones, nearly 90% of them appearing once. Material for sequencing was PBMCs or T cells enriched from blood (not recorded which). Source of these receptors: a woman under 40 who had recovered from COVID-19.

This clone was seen just once. This sequence joins TRBV19 and TRBJ1-5; D call uncertain. Trimming left V 6 bases short and J 4 bases short, with 16 bases between. The length of the CDR3 is 15 residues. Germline lookup yields CDR1 LNHDA and CDR2 SQIVND (reference sequence). DNA of the CDR3: TGTGCCAGTAGCTCCCGAAACATGCCGAATCAGCCCCAGCATTTT. It encodes CASSSRNMPNQPQHF.

As regards this clone: Other DNA sequences in the same sample also yield this CDR3. The genes are TRBV3-1 (or the pseudogene TRBV3-2) and TRBJ1-1, with D unclear. Germline lookup yields CDR1 LGHDT and CDR2 YNNKEL (reference sequence). The CDR3 consists of 11 residues. V lost 1 base and J lost 8, with 5 bases in between. CDR3 sequence reads: CASSQAREAFF. The DNA for the CDR3 is TGTGCCAGCAGCCAAGCCCGGGAAGCTTTCTTT.

A single count supports this clone. The chain combines TRBV4-3 with TRBJ1-2, with TRBD1 identical over 8 bases. The V gene end was trimmed by 0 bases and the J gene end by 7 bases; junction bases not matched to a gene: 10. This CDR3 contains 16 residues. The germline V gene has CDR1 LGHNA and CDR2 YSLEER. For the CDR3, the DNA is TGCGCCAGCAGCCAAGAATCCCTAGGACAGGGCTCTGGCTACACCTTC. Amino acid sequence: CASSQESLGQGSGYTF.

This clone was observed once. This chain joins TRBV7-2 and TRBJ2-3, with TRBD2 matching over 12 bases. The CDR3 runs 16 residues. Germline V gives CDR1 SGHTA, CDR2 FQGNSA. The J segment lost 2 bases and the V segment lost 5 bases, leaving 5 bases of the junction unmatched. CDR3 loop: CASSVTSGGLTDTQYF. The CDR3 DNA sequence: TGTGCCAGCAGCGTGACTAGCGGGGGACTCACAGATACGCAGTATTTT.

The rearrangement uses TRBV27 and TRBJ2-2, with 9 nucleotides matching TRBD1. Germline CDR1 reads MNHEY; CDR2 reads SMNVEV (reference sequence). Unmatched junction bases numbered 4, after V lost 3 bases and J lost 2 bases. This CDR3 region has 16 residues. The CDR3 is CASSLGGQGNTGELFF. DNA for the CDR3: TGTGCCAGCAGTTTGGGGGGACAGGGCAACACCGGGGAGCTGTTTTTT.

The chain has TRBV9 and TRBJ1-3, with D perhaps matching TRBD1 (5 bases). The CDR3 extends over 16 amino acids. Trimming removed 2 bases from V and 1 base from J, with 13 bases in between. CDR1 is SGDLS, CDR2 YYNGEE, per germline. This CDR3 reads CASSVEGRGSGNTIYF. CDR3 DNA: TGTGCCAGCAGCGTGGAGGGGCGGGGGTCTGGAAACACCATATATTTT.

The V call is TRBV5-1, the J call TRBJ2-7, with D possibly being TRBD1 (6 bases). The CDR3 is made up of 16 amino acids. In germline, CDR1 is SGHRS, CDR2 YFSETQ. Trimming took 1 base from V and 4 from J, leaving 18 bases between them. The CDR3 bases are TGCGCCAGCAGCTTGAGTTTGGGACAAACCTCTTACGAGCAGTACTTC. Translating it yields CASSLSLGQTSYEQYF. The full variable domain, rest sourced from reference TRBV5-1 and TRBJ2-7, is KAGVTQTPRYLIKTRGQQVTLSCSPISGHRSVSWYQQTPGQGLQFLFEYFSETQRNKGNFPGRFSGRQFSNSRSEMNVSTLELGDSALYLCASSLSLGQTSYEQYFGPGTRLTVT.

The J gene is TRBJ1-3, the V gene TRBV7-2, with 7 bases lining up with TRBD1. Germline CDR1 reads SGHTA; CDR2 reads FQGNSA. With 5 bases clipped from V and 3 bases from J, the junction kept 7 bases outside the gene matches. There are 15 residues in the CDR3. The CDR3 loop is CASSKGQHVGNTIYF. The CDR3, as DNA: TGTGCCAGCAGCAAGGGACAGCACGTTGGAAACACCATATATTTT.

The chain couples TRBV4-3 to TRBJ1-1; no reliable D call. The CDR3 totals 13 residues. Trimming stripped 6 bases from V and 1 base from J, with 9 bases between. Germline V gene data show CDR1 as LGHNA and CDR2 as YSLEER. The CDR3 bases are TGCGCCAGCAGTAAGGCAGGGAACACTGAAGCTTTCTTT. It translates to CASSKAGNTEAFF.